These 19 T cell receptor beta chains came from one sample sequenced in a study of T cell repertoires in cytomegalovirus infection. TCRdb redid the calling of the reads with MiXCR, one entry per CDR3 protein. The sample yields around 800,000 distinct CDR3 sequences, about 31% seen once. These receptors lack a known antigen. The sample here was cultured CD8+ T cells from PBMCs, taken from culture after CMV antigen stimulation. These receptors were taken from a human donor in good health (CMV status not recorded). Some clones in this sample may be carry-over from other donors' samples.

This chain links TRBV5-1 with TRBJ2-2; unclear D gene. Deletions cut 1 base from V and 3 bases from J, with 7 bases between. CDR1 and CDR2 (germline): SGHRS, YFSETQ. The CDR3 runs to 14 residues. In nucleotides, the CDR3 is TGCGCCAGCAGCTTGAGCTGGTACACCGGGGAGCTGTTTTTT. It encodes CASSLSWYTGELFF.

The J gene is TRBJ2-7, the V gene TRBV6-6, with D possibly TRBD1 on 5 matching bases. V was pared by 0 bases and J by 4 bases, with 10 bases between. Per the germline V gene, CDR1 is MNHNY and CDR2 is SVGAGI (reference sequence). The CDR3 loop spans 14 amino acids. The CDR3, as DNA: TGTGCCAGCAGTTACTCGGACAAACTGTACGAGCAGTACTTC. It yields the protein CASSYSDKLYEQYF.

Here the CDR3 reads CAINRGWNQPQHF. The CDR3 DNA sequence: TGTGCCATTAACAGGGGGTGGAATCAGCCCCAGCATTTT. This chain links TRBV19 with TRBJ1-5, with 8 bases identical to TRBD1. Germline V lookup: CDR1 LNHDA, CDR2 SQIVND (reference sequence). Trimming at V came to 10 bases and at J to 4 bases, leaving 6 bases not matched to a gene. CDR3 length: 13 amino acids.

The chain carries TRBV6-7 and TRBJ2-7; D unclear. TRBV6-7 is treated as an ORF (open reading frame) with a function not yet certain. There are 15 residues in the CDR3. The germline V and J ends were trimmed by 1 base and 5 bases, with 15 bases remaining between them. In DNA, the CDR3 is TGTGCCAGCAGTTACTTGCGAGGCCGCGGCAACGAGCAGTACGTC. Protein sequence: CASSYLRGRGNEQYV.

This clonotype was counted between two and nine times. The chain links TRBV28 to TRBJ1-1; TRBD1 matches 7 bases. V trimming: 6 bases; J trimming: 1 base; junction bases outside the gene matches: 2. The CDR3 extends over 13 amino acids. Germline-derived CDR1 and CDR2 are MDHEN and SYDVKM. CDR3 DNA sequence: TGTGCCAGCAGGCACAGGGGGAACACTGAAGCTTTCTTT. Protein: CASRHRGNTEAFF.

This clonotype has just a few counts. V gene TRBV7-9 combines with J gene TRBJ1-5; D ambiguous. The germline V and J ends were trimmed by 5 bases and 6 bases, with 14 bases remaining between them. The germline CDR1 and CDR2 sequences are SEHNR and FQNEAQ (reference sequence). This CDR3 comprises 14 residues. The CDR3 nucleotides are TGTGCCAGCAGCGGCCAGTCCCTCGGTCAGCCCCAGCATTTT. Amino acids: CASSGQSLGQPQHF.

This sequence joins TRBV19 and TRBJ1-2; no definite D call. The germline V gene encodes CDR1 LNHDA and CDR2 SQIVND (reference sequence). This CDR3 comprises 10 residues. The germline V and J ends were trimmed by 7 bases and 8 bases, with 8 bases remaining between them. CDR3 amino acids: CASNGHGYTF. CDR3 nucleotides: TGTGCCAGTAACGGGCACGGCTACACCTTC.

This clonotype was seen only a few times. The chain uses TRBV5-4 and TRBJ2-7; D tentatively reads TRBD1 or TRBD2 (7 bases each). The germline gives CDR1 SGHNT, CDR2 YYREEE (reference sequence). The CDR3 contains 13 residues. The V end lost 4 bases, the J end lost 3 bases, and 11 bases lay between the germline ends. The CDR3 reads CASSAGDSYEQYV. The DNA of the CDR3 is TGTGCCAGCAGCGCGGGGGACAGCTACGAGCAGTACGTC.

CDR3 nucleotide sequence: TGTGCCAGCAGTTCCTCGACAGTCTACAATGAGCAGTTCTTC. It encodes CASSSSTVYNEQFF. The chain carries TRBV27 and TRBJ2-1, with D tentatively TRBD1 (5 bases). The V and J ends lost 4 bases and 3 bases respectively, with 10 bases between them. Germline lookup yields CDR1 MNHEY and CDR2 SMNVEV (reference sequence). CDR3 length equals 14 residues.

In the case of this clonotype: The junction shows a germline mismatch at one end, possibly a read error. The V call is TRBV4-1, the J call TRBJ1-6; possibly TRBD1 for D (5 bases). Germline loops: CDR1 MGHRA, CDR2 YSYEKL. The CDR3 covers 17 residues. The CDR3 loop reads CASSPRDFPLEDSPLHF. The CDR3 DNA sequence: TGTGCCAGCAGCCCACGGGACTTTCCCCTTGAGGATTCACCCCTCCACTTT.

The gene calls are TRBV19 and TRBJ1-6; tentatively, D is TRBD1 (5 bases). The CDR3 has 16 residues. Germline-derived CDR1 and CDR2 are LNHDA and SQIVND (reference sequence). The ends were cut back, 5 bases at V and 7 bases at J, with 18 bases in the middle. The CDR3 nucleotides are TGTGCCAGTAGTTGGACCCCCGGGGGGGGAAATTCACCCCTCCACTTT. Its protein product is CASSWTPGGGNSPLHF. Using reference TRBV19 and TRBJ1-6 for the parts outside the CDR3, the full variable domain is DGGITQSPKYLFRKEGQNVTLSCEQNLNHDAMYWYRQDPGQGLRLIYYSQIVNDFQKGDIAEGYSVSREKKESFPLTVTSAQKNPTAFYLCASSWTPGGGNSPLHFGNGTRLTVT.

This chain joins TRBV4-3 and TRBJ1-2, with 12 bases identical to TRBD1. Per the germline V gene, CDR1 is LGHNA and CDR2 is YSLEER. This CDR3 has 14 amino acids. The V segment lost 4 bases and the J segment 10 bases; nucleotides outside the gene matches: 7. The CDR3 here is CASSPAGTGGDYTF. The DNA of the CDR3 is TGCGCCAGCAGCCCGGCCGGGACAGGGGGCGACTACACCTTC.

The chain combines TRBV7-6 with TRBJ2-1; D possibly corresponds to TRBD1 (5 bases). Trimming took 2 bases from V and 5 from J, leaving 10 bases between them. The length of the CDR3 is 14 residues. Germline V gene sequence: CDR1 SGHVS, CDR2 FNYEAQ. CDR3 coding DNA: TGTGCCAGCAGCTTAACGGACATCGACAATGAGCAGTTCTTC. Its protein product is CASSLTDIDNEQFF.

This chain uses TRBV7-6 with TRBJ1-1; perhaps TRBD1 as D (5 bases). There are 14 residues in the CDR3. Trimming took off 1 base at V and 8 bases at J, with 14 bases between the two ends. Germline V lookup: CDR1 SGHVS, CDR2 FNYEAQ. CDR3 loop: CASSLGGGLGEAFF. The CDR3 nucleotides read TGTGCCAGCAGCTTAGGGGGCGGATTAGGGGAAGCTTTCTTT. Full variable domain (missing parts from reference TRBV7-6 and TRBJ1-1): GAGVSQSPRYKVTKRGQDVALRCDPISGHVSLYWYRQALGQGPEFLTYFNYEAQQDKSGLPNDRFSAERPEGSISTLTIQRTEQRDSAMYRCASSLGGGLGEAFFGQGTRLTVV.

A few counts support this clonotype. This chain uses TRBV5-1 with TRBJ1-1, with unresolved D. This CDR3 is 16 amino acids long. Germline V gives CDR1 SGHRS, CDR2 YFSETQ. V shed 1 base and J shed 1 base, with 14 bases lying between them. CDR3 bases: TGCGCCAGCAGCTTGTCGGCCCCAGGACCGAACACTGAAGCTTTCTTT. It specifies CASSLSAPGPNTEAFF.

This clonotype was recorded at least ten times. The chain couples TRBV5-4 to TRBJ2-6; unclear D gene. Germline V gene data show CDR1 as SGHNT and CDR2 as YYREEE (reference sequence). Trimming stripped 3 bases from V and 2 bases from J, with 9 bases between. The CDR3 has 15 amino acids. Written as DNA, the CDR3 is TGTGCCAGCAGCTCAGGAAAGCCTGGGGCCAACGTCCTGACTTTC. The encoded protein is CASSSGKPGANVLTF.

On this clonotype: Since a much larger clone is just one base distant, this may be a read error. The chain carries TRBV11-3 and TRBJ2-6, with D hard to call. Germline CDR1 is SGHNT and CDR2 is YENEEA. The CDR3 covers 16 residues. The CDR3 DNA follows: TGTGGCAGCAGCTCCCGTGTCGGGTCTGGGGCCAACGTCCTGACTTTC. Amino acids: CGSSSRVGSGANVLTF.

The chain links TRBV27 to TRBJ1-2; no definite D call. The V end lost 5 bases, the J end lost 0 bases, and 10 bases lay between the germline ends. The CDR3 spans 14 residues. Germline CDR1 MNHEY, CDR2 SMNVEV (reference sequence). CDR3 sequence: CASSLLPANYGYTF. CDR3 sequence (DNA): TGTGCCAGCAGTCTCCTGCCAGCTAACTATGGCTACACCTTC.

V is TRBV12-5 and J is TRBJ2-1, with TRBD2 identical over 9 bases. The germline V gene has CDR1 LGHNT and CDR2 FRNRAP. This CDR3 region has 19 residues. The V segment lost 0 bases and the J segment 8 bases; nucleotides outside the gene matches: 17. The CDR3 protein is CASGLVIWPRGGELDEQFF. The CDR3 bases are TGTGCTAGTGGTTTGGTAATCTGGCCGCGGGGGGGGGAGCTCGATGAGCAGTTCTTC.